This T cell receptor beta chain was captured in a study of long-term antiretroviral therapy in people with HIV. Version v3.0 of the immunoSEQ assay ran at survey level. Profiling relied on immunoSEQ multiplex PCR, and the TCRdb table lists in-frame clones only, not all of them. The table shows tens of thousands of clones, with 80% to 95% occurring only once. V shed 0 bases and J shed 1 base, with 10 bases lying between them. CDR3 length equals 16 residues. In germline, CDR1 is MGHRA, CDR2 YSYEKL. This TCR derives from a woman in her 40s with HIV. Material: unsorted PBMCs, obtained 5.2 years after starting antiretroviral therapy. J is TRBJ1-3 and V is TRBV4-1, with D possibly being TRBD1 (5 bases). The CDR3 coding sequence is TGCGCCAGCAGCCAAGATGGAGGGGTGTCTGGAAACACCATATATTTT. Protein product: CASSQDGGVSGNTIYF.